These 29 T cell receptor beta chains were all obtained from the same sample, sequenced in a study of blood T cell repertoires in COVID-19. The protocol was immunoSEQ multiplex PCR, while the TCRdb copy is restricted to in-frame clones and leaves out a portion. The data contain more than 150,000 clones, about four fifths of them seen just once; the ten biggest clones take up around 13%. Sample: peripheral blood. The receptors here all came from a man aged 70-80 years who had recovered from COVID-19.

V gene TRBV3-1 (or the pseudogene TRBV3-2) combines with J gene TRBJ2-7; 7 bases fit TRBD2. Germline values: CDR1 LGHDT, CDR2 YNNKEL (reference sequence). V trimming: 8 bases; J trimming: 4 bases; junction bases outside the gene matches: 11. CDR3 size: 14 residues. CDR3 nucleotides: TGTGCCAGCTCCCAGGGCCTAGCGGAATACGAGCAGTACTTC. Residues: CASSQGLAEYEQYF.

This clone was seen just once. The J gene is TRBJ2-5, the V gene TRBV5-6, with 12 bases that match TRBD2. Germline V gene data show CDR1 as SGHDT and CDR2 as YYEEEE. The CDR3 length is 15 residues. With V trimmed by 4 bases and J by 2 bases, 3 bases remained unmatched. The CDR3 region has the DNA TGTGCCAGCAGCCTAGGACTAGCGGGGCAAGAGACCCAGTACTTC. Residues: CASSLGLAGQETQYF.

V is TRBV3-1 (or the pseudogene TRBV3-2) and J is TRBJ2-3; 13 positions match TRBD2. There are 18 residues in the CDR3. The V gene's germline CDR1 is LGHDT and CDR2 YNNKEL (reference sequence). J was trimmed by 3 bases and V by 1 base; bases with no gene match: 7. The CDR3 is CASSQGGTSGAGTDTQYF. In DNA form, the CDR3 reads TGTGCCAGCAGCCAAGGAGGGACTAGCGGGGCTGGTACAGATACGCAGTATTTT.

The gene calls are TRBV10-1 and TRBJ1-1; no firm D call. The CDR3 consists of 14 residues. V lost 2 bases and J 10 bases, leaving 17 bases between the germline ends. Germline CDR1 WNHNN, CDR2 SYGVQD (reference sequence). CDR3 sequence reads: CASSENTGGIRAFF. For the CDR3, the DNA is TGCGCCAGCAGTGAGAATACCGGAGGGATTCGAGCTTTCTTT.

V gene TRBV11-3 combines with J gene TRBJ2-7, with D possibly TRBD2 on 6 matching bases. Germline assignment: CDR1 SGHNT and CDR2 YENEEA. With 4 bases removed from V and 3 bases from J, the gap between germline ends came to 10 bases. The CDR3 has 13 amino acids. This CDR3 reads CASSWRDGYEQYF. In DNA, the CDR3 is TGTGCCAGCAGCTGGCGGGACGGCTACGAGCAGTACTTC.

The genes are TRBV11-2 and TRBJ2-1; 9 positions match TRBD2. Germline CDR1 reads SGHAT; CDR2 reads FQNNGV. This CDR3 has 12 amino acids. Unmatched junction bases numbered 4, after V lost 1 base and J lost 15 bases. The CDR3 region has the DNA TGTGCCAGCAGCTTAGGGGCGGGAGGGGGGTTCTTC. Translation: CASSLGAGGGFF.

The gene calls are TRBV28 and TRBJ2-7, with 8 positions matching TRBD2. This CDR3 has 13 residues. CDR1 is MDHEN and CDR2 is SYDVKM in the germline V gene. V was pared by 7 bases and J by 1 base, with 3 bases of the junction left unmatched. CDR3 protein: CASTRGGSYEQYF. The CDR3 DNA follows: TGTGCCAGCACCCGGGGGGGGTCCTACGAGCAGTACTTC.

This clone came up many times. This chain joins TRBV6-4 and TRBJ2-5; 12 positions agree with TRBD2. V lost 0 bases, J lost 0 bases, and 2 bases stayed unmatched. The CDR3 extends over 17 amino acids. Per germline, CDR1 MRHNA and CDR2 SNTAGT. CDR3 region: CASSDSSSGRDQETQYF. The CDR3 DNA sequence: TGTGCCAGCAGTGACTCGTCTAGCGGGAGGGACCAAGAGACCCAGTACTTC.

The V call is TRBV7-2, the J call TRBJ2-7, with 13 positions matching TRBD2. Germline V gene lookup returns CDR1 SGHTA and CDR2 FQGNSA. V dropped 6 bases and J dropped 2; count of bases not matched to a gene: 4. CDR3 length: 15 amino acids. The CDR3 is CASSLTSGRPYEQYF. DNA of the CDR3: TGTGCCAGCAGTTTGACTAGCGGGAGGCCCTACGAGCAGTACTTC.

The CDR3 nucleotides read TGTGCCTGGACTCAGGGTAGGCACGGGGAGCTGTTTTTT. Protein product: CAWTQGRHGELFF. This chain connects TRBV30 to TRBJ2-2; weak D call: TRBD1 (5 bases). Germline V lookup: CDR1 GTSNPN, CDR2 SVGIG (reference sequence). The CDR3 has 13 residues. V was pared by 4 bases and J by 7 bases, with 13 bases between.

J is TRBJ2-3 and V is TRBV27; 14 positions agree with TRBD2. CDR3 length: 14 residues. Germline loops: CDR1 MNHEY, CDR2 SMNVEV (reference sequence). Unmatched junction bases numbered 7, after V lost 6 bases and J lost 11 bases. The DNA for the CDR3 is TGTGCCAGCAGATCGGGACTAGCGGGAGACCGGCAGTATTTT. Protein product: CASRSGLAGDRQYF.

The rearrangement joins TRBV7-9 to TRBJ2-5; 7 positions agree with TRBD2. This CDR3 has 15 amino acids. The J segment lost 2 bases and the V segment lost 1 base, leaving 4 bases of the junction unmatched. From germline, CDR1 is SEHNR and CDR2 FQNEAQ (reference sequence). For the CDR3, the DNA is TGTGCCAGCAGCTTAGTTTCGGGACTACAAGAGACCCAGTACTTC. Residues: CASSLVSGLQETQYF.

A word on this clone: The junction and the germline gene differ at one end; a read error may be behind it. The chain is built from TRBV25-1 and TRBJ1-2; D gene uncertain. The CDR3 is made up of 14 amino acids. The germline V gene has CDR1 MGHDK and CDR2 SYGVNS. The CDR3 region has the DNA TGTGCCAGCAGCGAATGGGGAGCTAACTATGGCTACACCTTC. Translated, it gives CASSEWGANYGYTF.

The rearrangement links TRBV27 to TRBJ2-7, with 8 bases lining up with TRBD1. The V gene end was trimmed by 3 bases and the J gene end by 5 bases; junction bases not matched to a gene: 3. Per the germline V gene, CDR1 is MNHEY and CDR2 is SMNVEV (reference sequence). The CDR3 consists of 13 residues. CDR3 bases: TGTGCCAGCAGTTTTTCAGGGGGCCACGAGCAGTACTTC. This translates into CASSFSGGHEQYF.

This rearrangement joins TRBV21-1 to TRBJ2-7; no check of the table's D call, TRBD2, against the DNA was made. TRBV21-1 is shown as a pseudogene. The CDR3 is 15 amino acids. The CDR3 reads CASSEGETSIYEQYF. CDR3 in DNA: TGTGCCAGCAGCGAAGGGGAGACAAGCATCTACGAGCAGTACTTC.

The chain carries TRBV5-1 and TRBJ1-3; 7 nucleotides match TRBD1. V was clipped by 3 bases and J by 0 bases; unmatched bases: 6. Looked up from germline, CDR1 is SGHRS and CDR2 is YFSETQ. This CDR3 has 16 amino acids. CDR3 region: CASSWRDSFSGNTIYF. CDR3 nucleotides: TGCGCCAGCAGCTGGAGGGACAGCTTCTCTGGAAACACCATATATTTT.

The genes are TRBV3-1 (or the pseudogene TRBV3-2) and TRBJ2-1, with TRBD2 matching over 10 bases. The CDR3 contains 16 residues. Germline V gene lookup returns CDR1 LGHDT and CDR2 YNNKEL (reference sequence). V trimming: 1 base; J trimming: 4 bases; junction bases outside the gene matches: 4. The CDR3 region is CASSQVLLAGYNEQFF. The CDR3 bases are TGTGCCAGCAGCCAAGTTTTACTAGCGGGATACAATGAGCAGTTCTTC.

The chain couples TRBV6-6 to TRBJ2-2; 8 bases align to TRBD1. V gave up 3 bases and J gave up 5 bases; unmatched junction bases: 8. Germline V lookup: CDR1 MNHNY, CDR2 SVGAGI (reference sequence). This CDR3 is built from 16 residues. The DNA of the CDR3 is TGTGCCAGCAGTTATAGGACAGGGCGTTTTACCGGGGAGCTGTTTTTT. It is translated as CASSYRTGRFTGELFF.

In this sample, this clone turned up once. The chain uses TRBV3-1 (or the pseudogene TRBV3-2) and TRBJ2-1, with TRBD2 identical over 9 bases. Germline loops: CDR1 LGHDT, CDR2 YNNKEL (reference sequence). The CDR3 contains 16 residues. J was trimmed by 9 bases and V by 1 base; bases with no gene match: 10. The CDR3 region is CASSQVFSGRFGEQFF. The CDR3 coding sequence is TGTGCCAGCAGCCAAGTGTTTAGCGGGAGATTTGGTGAGCAGTTCTTC.

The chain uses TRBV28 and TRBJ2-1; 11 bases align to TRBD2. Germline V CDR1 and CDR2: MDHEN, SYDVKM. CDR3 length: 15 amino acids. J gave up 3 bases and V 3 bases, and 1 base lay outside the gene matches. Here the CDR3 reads CASSLGLADYNEQFF. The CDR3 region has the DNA TGTGCCAGCAGTTTGGGACTAGCGGACTACAATGAGCAGTTCTTC.

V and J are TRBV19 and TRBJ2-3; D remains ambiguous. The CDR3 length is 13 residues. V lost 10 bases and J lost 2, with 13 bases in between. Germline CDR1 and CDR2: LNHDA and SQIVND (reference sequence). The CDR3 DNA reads TGTGCCACTTCCACTGTACTCACAGATACGCAGTATTTT. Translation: CATSTVLTDTQYF. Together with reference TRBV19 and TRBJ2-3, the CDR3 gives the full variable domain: DGGITQSPKYLFRKEGQNVTLSCEQNLNHDAMYWYRQDPGQGLRLIYYSQIVNDFQKGDIAEGYSVSREKKESFPLTVTSAQKNPTAFYLCATSTVLTDTQYFGPGTRLTVL.

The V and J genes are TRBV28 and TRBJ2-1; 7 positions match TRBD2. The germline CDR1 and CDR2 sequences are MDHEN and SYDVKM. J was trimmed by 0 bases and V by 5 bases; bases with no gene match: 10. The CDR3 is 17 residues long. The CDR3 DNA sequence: TGTGCCAGCAGTGCGAAACTAGCGACGTCCTCCTACAATGAGCAGTTCTTC. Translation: CASSAKLATSSYNEQFF.

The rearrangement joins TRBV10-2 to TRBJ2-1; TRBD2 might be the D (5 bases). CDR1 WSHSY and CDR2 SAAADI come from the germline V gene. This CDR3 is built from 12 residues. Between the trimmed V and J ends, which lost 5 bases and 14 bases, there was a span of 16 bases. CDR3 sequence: CASSSRETIEFF. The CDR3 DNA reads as TGCGCCAGCAGTTCCCGGGAAACGATAGAGTTCTTC.

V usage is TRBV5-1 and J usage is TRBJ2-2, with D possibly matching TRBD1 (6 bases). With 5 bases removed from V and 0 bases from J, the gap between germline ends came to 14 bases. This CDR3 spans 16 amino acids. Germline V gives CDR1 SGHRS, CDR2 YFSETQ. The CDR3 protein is CASRAQGRTNTGELFF. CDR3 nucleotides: TGCGCCAGCAGAGCTCAGGGGCGAACGAACACCGGGGAGCTGTTTTTT.

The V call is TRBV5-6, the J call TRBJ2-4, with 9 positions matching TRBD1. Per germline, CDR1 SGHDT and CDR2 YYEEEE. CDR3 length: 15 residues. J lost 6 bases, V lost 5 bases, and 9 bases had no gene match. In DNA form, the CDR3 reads TGTGCCAGCAGTACCGGGACAGGGACCGGAAACATTCAGTACTTC. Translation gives CASSTGTGTGNIQYF.

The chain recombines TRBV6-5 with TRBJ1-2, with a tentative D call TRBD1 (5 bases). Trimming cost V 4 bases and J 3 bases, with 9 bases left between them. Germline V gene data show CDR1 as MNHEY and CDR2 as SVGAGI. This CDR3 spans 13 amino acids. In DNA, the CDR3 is TGTGCCAGCAGTTTAGACAGCGACTATGGCTACACCTTC. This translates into CASSLDSDYGYTF.

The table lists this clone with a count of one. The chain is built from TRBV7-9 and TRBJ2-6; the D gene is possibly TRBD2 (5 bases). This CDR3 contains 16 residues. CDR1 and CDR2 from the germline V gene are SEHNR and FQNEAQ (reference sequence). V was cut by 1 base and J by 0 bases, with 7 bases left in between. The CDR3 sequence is CASSLDGNSGANVLTF. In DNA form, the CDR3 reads TGTGCCAGCAGCTTAGACGGGAACTCTGGGGCCAACGTCCTGACTTTC.

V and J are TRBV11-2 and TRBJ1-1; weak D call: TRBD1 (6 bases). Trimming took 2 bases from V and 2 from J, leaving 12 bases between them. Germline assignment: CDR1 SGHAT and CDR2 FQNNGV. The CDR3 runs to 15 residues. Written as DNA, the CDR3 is TGTGCCAGCAGCTTAAACGGGGGGCGAAACACTGAAGCTTTCTTT. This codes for CASSLNGGRNTEAFF.

This CDR3 is CASSPRGTYNSPLHF. In DNA form, the CDR3 reads TGCGCCAGCAGCCCCAGAGGGACCTATAATTCACCCCTCCACTTT. V is TRBV5-1 and J is TRBJ1-6; D uncertain. The length of the CDR3 is 15 residues. The germline CDR1 and CDR2 sequences are SGHRS and YFSETQ. Trimming removed 4 bases at V and 2 bases at J, with 10 bases between.